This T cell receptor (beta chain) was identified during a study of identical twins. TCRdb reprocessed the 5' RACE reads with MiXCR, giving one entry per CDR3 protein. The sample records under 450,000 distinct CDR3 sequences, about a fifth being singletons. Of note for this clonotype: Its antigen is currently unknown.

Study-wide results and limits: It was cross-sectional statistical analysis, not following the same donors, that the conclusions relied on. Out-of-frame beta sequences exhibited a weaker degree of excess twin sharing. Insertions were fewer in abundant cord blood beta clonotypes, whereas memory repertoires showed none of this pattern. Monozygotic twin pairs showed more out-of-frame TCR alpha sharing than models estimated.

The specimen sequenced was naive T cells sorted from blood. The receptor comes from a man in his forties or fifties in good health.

Here the CDR3 reads CSARVDPTWGASGELFF. CDR3 nucleotides: TGCAGTGCTCGCGTAGACCCCACCTGGGGGGCAAGCGGGGAGCTGTTTTTT. This chain joins TRBV20-1 and TRBJ2-2, with D perhaps given as TRBD1 or TRBD2 (6 bases each). Germline V gene sequence: CDR1 DFQATT, CDR2 SNEGSKA (reference sequence). Trimming stripped 5 bases from V and 7 bases from J, with 26 bases between. The CDR3 consists of 17 residues.